This note documents a single T cell receptor beta chain sequence. This clonotype was seen ten or more times. Its antigen remains undetermined. Within one base of it there is no much larger clone, and no base qualities were kept. CDR1 SGHRS and CDR2 YFSETQ are derived from the germline V gene. The CDR3 contains 15 residues, cysteine and phenylalanine counted. Only CDR3 DNA is held: 45 bases, read in frame from base 1. Cut back by 2 bases and 0 bases, the V and J ends lie 8 bases apart. The library was built by means of 5' RACE. Sequenced on an Illumina HiSeq 2000. Template switching introduced a universal primer binding site; the final cDNA contained a unique molecular identifier, enabling accurate counting of TCR cDNA molecules. Specific primers in the conserved constant-segment region were used to synthesize first-strand cDNA for the TCR alpha and beta chains. To control for contamination, every cDNA library carried two barcodes: a SMART-Mk sample barcode plus Illumina barcodes. TruSeq adapter sequences, together with Illumina sample barcodes, were added in two successive PCR steps. The Illumina HiSeq platform was used with custom primers to sequence TCR alpha and beta cDNA libraries. For the original study's pipeline: Raw reads were processed with MiGEC to extract unique molecular identifiers, and MiXCR was used to determine CDR3 positions. For each individual, recombination models were inferred using an EM algorithm with the repgenHMM and IGoR tools. The tcR package in R was used for shared clonotype analysis, with sharing normalized by the product of cloneset sizes. To study raw recombination free of thymic and clonal selection effects, out-of-frame nonproductive sequences were analyzed. TCRdb reanalyzed the raw reads on its own, using fastp at Q25 for trimming and MiXCR for clone calling, and kept in-frame beta chains. Each record represents a unique CDR3 protein, reported with the most common genes and DNA among its rows. The V and J calls shown here were made by TCRdb, not taken from the authors' results. The sample yields 420,000 or so distinct CDR3 sequences; approximately 18% were counted once. 9.5% to 15% of the sample rests with the top ten.

This entry is derived from a study of identical twins (dated by TCRdb to 2015 to 2016). A note on the overall study: The study deep-sequenced TCR alpha and beta repertoires from monozygotic twins, unrelated adults of various ages and cord blood to test whether fetal clonotypes persist. Replicate twin experiments were performed at different times using different library preparation protocols to rule out contamination. Results the study describes overall, beyond this receptor: Invariant T cells such as MAIT and iNKT could partly confound zero-insertion analyses, though diverse VJ usage argued against this for most clonotypes. A weaker excess of twin sharing was found in beta out-of-frame sequences because the signal-to-noise ratio was lowered by fewer shared sequences. Because the same donors could not be followed over many years, the conclusions depended on cross-sectional statistical analysis. Compared with coincidental sharing between unrelated individuals, out-of-frame TCR alpha sequences shared between twins had an excess of sequences with low generation probability. In monozygotic twins, out-of-frame TCR alpha sharing was systematically underestimated by recombination models, although the models agreed with sharing between unrelated individuals. Abundant cord blood beta clonotypes had fewer insertions, young adult naive repertoires showed a similar but weaker trend, and memory repertoires showed no such trend.

Every donor in the study was a healthy Caucasian. Three unrelated non-twin adults were also sequenced: a male aged 18 to 30, a male aged 50 to 59 and a female aged 50 to 59. Using Miltenyi CD45RO+ enrichment and human naive T-cell isolation kits, memory (CD45RO+) and naive T cells were isolated from PBMC. Recombination joined TRBV5-1 with TRBJ2-2, with the identity of the D gene unclear. Sequenced input: naive T cells sorted from blood. The label giving this sample's cell subset or site can be read as: cells isolated with a human naive T-cell isolation kit. The sequence was obtained from a man aged 50-60 years in good health. The CDR3 region: CASSFGNANTGELFF. The nucleotides are TGCGCCAGCAGCTTTGGCAACGCGAACACCGGGGAGCTGTTTTTT.